This T cell receptor beta chain comes out of a study of stem cell transplantation in POMP-related autoinflammatory disease. Study-level background: Impaired MHC class I-dependent CD8+ differentiation was hypothesized from defective thymoproteasomes. Pre-transplant patients had naive-skewed CD4+ T cells and few CD8+ T cells.

Regarding the study as a whole: Unique TRB V-J gene pairings were limited in number in patients with PRAID. A trend toward lower repertoire diversity and greater clonality appeared in every analyzed T-cell subset of PRAID patients.

On this clone: The antigen is unknown.

Trimming removed 1 base from V and 13 bases from J, with 26 bases in between. Germline CDR1 and CDR2: MGHRA and YSYEKL. There are 17 residues in the CDR3. The protocol was immunoSEQ multiplex PCR, while the TCRdb copy is restricted to in-frame clones and leaves out a portion. The table includes under 950 clones, about four fifths detected once. The sample in question was Tregs from PBMCs, obtained after stem cell transplantation. The chain recombines TRBV4-1 with TRBJ2-1; TRBD2 might be the D (5 bases). This TCR derives from a human patient with POMP-related autoinflammation and immune dysregulation (PRAID). The T cells may partly be graft donor cells. The CDR3 nucleotides are TGCGCCAGCAGCCAAGTCAAGGCTAGCTATGCTGTATCCAAACAGTTCTTC. Its translation: CASSQVKASYAVSKQFF.